This record looks at one TCR beta chain sequence and its context. There is no known antigen for this receptor. No base-level quality is on record; no much larger clone is a single base apart. The immunoSEQ Assay, a bias-controlled multiplex PCR, was used to amplify TCRbeta CDR3 regions from genomic DNA. The paper's data handling went like this. The number of nucleated cells in each sample was estimated by amplification of reference gene primers within the assay. To quantify the absolute abundance of each unique TCRbeta CDR3 rearrangement, sequence reads were collapsed and filtered. For each sample, productive Simpson clonality was calculated as the square root of Simpson's diversity index across productive rearrangements. The clones in this table, taken by TCRdb from immuneACCESS, are in-frame only. Not every clone is retained; where verified, under half of the shortfall comes from an unresolved V gene, and the cause of the rest is unknown. From that table come the V and J calls and clone size; the DNA was used to work out D and trimming. The sample table contains about 120,000 clones; only one count was recorded for around nine tenths of them. The ten top clones hold roughly 1.4% of the sample.

These data belong to a study of blood T cell repertoires in COVID-19 (dated by TCRdb to the early 2020s). For context, the study as a whole: Collaborator samples came from the United States, Italy and Spain and covered acute and convalescent phases of COVID-19. Subjects who had been exposed to COVID-19, were actively infected with it, or had recovered from it provided the deeply sampled blood TCRbeta repertoires that made up the dataset. The material from the prospective study consisted of cDNA or gDNA derived from T cells, B-cell-depleted T cells, or PBMCs. Samples were obtained from the ongoing ImmuneRACE study (first 160 participants) and from about 1,300 subjects provided by 6 global collaborators. Sample metadata almost always included a de-identified subject ID, COVID-19 status, age in years and sex. Where available, HLA class I and class II types were obtained from metadata supplied by the sample provider rather than from assay-based typing. A freely available public database, intended as a resource for researchers studying the immune response to SARS-CoV-2, is where the repertoires were released.

Here is what the overall study found, with its caveats: The quantity of clinical and demographic metadata differed by source and by participant and was supplied without curation.

The CDR3 covers 14 residues, taking in both the cysteine and the phenylalanine. Only the CDR3 portion is preserved as DNA: 42 bases, with reading frame beginning at the first base. V and J lose 0 bases and 7 bases, and a span of 14 bases separates them. From the germline V gene, CDR1 is SGDLS and CDR2 is YYNGEE. Whole blood was collected in K2EDTA tubes by collaborating institutions according to the institutions' own protocols. For TCRbeta analysis, collaborators shipped samples as frozen whole blood, isolated PBMCs, or DNA extracted from either of those sample types. The receptor was isolated from a human donor in a cohort sampled during active COVID-19. This sequence uses TRBV9 and TRBJ2-7, with the D gene too uncertain to name. Sequencing was performed on peripheral blood. The CDR3 protein sequence reads: CASSVDGAPSEQYF. DNA sequence: TGTGCCAGCAGCGTAGATGGAGCCCCGTCTGAGCAGTACTTC. When the CDR3 is completed using the reference TRBV9 and TRBJ2-7 genes on either side, the full variable domain is DSGVTQTPKHLITATGQRVTLRCSPRSGDLSVYWYQQSLDQGLQFLIQYYNGEERAKGNILERFSAQQFPDLHSELNLSSLELGDSALYFCASSVDGAPSEQYFGPGTRLTVT.